This T cell receptor beta chain was identified during a study of T cell responses to AZD1222 COVID-19 vaccine. Whole-study findings and limits: Along spike, vaccine-associated CD4 TCRs were found throughout, with dominance at 160-218 and 743-854.

Measured with immunoSEQ multiplex PCR; TCRdb has only the in-frame clones, and not every one. The data show some 120,000 clones, roughly 88% seen once. This clone was recorded only once. Antigen specificity is unknown. Germline lookup yields CDR1 GTSNPN and CDR2 SVGIG (reference sequence). V gave up 3 bases and J gave up 6 bases; unmatched junction bases: 3. This CDR3 region has 12 residues. This rearrangement joins TRBV30 to TRBJ2-3; 7 bases fit TRBD2. This TCR was recovered from an adult in good health. This material consisted of peripheral blood, taken on day 0 of AZD1222 vaccination. CDR3 in amino acids: CAWRGRVDTQYF. CDR3 coding DNA: TGTGCCTGGAGAGGGAGGGTTGATACGCAGTATTTT.